Given below is one T cell receptor (beta chain) in context. The antigen it recognizes is unknown. Base qualities are missing; no much larger clone stands one base away. From a lookup of the germline V gene, CDR1 and CDR2 are KGHSH and LQKENI. Trimming leaves V shorter by 5 bases and J shorter by 5 bases, with the junction holding 23 bases beyond the gene matches. The CDR3 runs 19 residues from the cysteine to the phenylalanine. The DNA shown is the 57-base CDR3, in frame from base 1. This specimen belongs to a study of circulating and synovial CD4+ cells in juvenile arthritis (TCRdb year 2014). For the study in its entirety: TCRbeta CDR3 repertoires of circulating HLA-DR+ CD4 T cells, bulk blood CD4 T cells and synovial CD4 T cells were compared within each patient. The goal of the repertoire sequencing was to confirm that synovial clonotypes were enriched in a circulating synovial-like CD4 T cell subset.

The library was made by the immunoSEQ multiplex PCR assay. An external provider performed TCRbeta CDR3 sequencing as a commercial service. From the authors' description of their analysis: The analyses used productive nucleotide sequences together with amino acid sequences obtained by in silico translation. Diversity was quantified by Renyi entropy over a range of alpha values, with sample size equalised by taking the median of 200 repeated subsamples. For clustering, the distance between each pair of repertoires was computed as one minus the Chao-modified Jaccard index, which corrected for under-sampling. Frequency-weighted overlap with synovial clonotypes was computed at 200 sample sizes with 200 draws without replacement at each size, and the value at the size of the smaller sample was reported. TCRdb mirrors the immuneACCESS table, restricted to in-frame sequences. Some clones are absent from its copies; in checked studies, under half trace to an unresolved V gene, and the reason for the others is unknown. D and trimming were read from the DNA, whereas the V and J calls and clone size are those reported in that table. For this sample there are 15,000 or so clones; about 93% appear just once. The ten largest make up 0.73% of the sample.

Donors of the sequenced samples were patients with active juvenile idiopathic arthritis. Cells were sorted right after thawing, and dead cells were excluded with Live/Dead Fixable Near-IR Stain. Results the study describes overall, beyond this receptor: CPL and bulk blood CD4 samples differed in T cell genome counts by at least an order of magnitude, so sample-size effects were addressed. Because overlap with synovium rose as sequencing depth increased, the measured fractions of shared clonotypes likely underestimated the overlap of the full repertoire. Circulating pathogenic-like lymphocytes were found to cluster with synovial T cells, and a substantially higher fraction of CDR3 sequences was shared with synovium by circulating pathogenic-like lymphocytes than by bulk blood. Synovial and circulating pathogenic-like lymphocyte repertoires were less diverse than bulk blood CD4 repertoires, and some CPL samples were as oligoclonal as synovium. The difference between circulating pathogenic-like lymphocytes and bulk blood T cells was not detected by traditional Vbeta family usage analysis.

The source of this sequence is a human donor with juvenile idiopathic arthritis. Rearrangement joined TRBV18 to TRBJ1-1; a stretch of 7 junction bases matches TRBD1. Material for sequencing was CD4+ T cells from blood. In nucleotides, the sequence is TGTGCCAGCTCATGGGACAGCCCAGCTCAAGACCGCCGACGGACTGAAGCTTTCTTT. Its translation is CASSWDSPAQDRRRTEAFF.